The source of this TCR beta chain is a study of T cells in women clearing cervical HPV infection. The CDR3 runs 14 residues. In germline, CDR1 is SEHNR, CDR2 FQNEAQ (reference sequence). Trimming stripped 3 bases from V and 1 base from J, with 7 bases between. Turning to this clone: Coverage ceases 3 residues before the CDR3 finishes, and the germline J gene fills in the end.

Sequencing was performed with immunoSEQ multiplex PCR; in TCRdb, only in-frame clones are kept and a portion is missing. The record lists more than 20,000 clones, of which the ten most abundant hold less than 3.5%. What was sequenced was blood buffy coat. This chain connects TRBV7-9 to TRBJ2-1; D is unresolved. This sequence originates from a woman aged 18 to 75 with a cervical HPV16 infection that either progressed to CIN3+ or cleared (not recorded which). The chain's CDR3 is CASSLSVSYNEQFF. The covered CDR3 bases are TGTGCCAGCAGCTTGTCGGTATCCTACAATGAG.